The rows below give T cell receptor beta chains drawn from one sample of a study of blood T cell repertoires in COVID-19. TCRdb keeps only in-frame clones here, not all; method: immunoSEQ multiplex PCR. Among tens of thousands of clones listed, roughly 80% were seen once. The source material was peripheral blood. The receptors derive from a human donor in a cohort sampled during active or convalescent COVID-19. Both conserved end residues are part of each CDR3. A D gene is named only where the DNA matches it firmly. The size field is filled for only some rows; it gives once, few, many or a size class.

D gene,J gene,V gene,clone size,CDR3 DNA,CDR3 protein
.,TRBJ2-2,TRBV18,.,TGTGCCAGCTCACCAACGGGTAGCGGCACGATGGCCGGGGAGCTGTTTTTT,CASSPTGSGTMAGELFF
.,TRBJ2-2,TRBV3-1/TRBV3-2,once,TGTGCCAGCAGGTATGGAGGAACCGGGGAGCTGTTTTTT,CASRYGGTGELFF
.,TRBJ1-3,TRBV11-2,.,TGTGCCAGCAGCTTCTCAGGCCCAGGGGCTGGAAACACCATATATTTT,CASSFSGPGAGNTIYF
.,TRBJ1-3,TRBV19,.,TGTGCCAGTAGGCGACAGGTGCCTATTAACTCTGGAAACACCATATATTTT,CASRRQVPINSGNTIYF
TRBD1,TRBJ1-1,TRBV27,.,TGTGCCAGCAGCCTATTCACAGGGGGCGGTGAAGCTTTCTTT,CASSLFTGGGEAFF
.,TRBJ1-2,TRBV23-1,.,TGCGCCAGCAGTCGCCGGACATACTATGGCTACACCTTC,CASSRRTYYGYTF
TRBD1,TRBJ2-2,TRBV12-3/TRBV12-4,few,TGTGCCAGCAGTCCGACAGGGGGCTTGCTGTTTTTT,CASSPTGGLLFF
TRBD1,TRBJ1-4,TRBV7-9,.,TGTGCCAGCAGCCTCCAACAGGGGCTTGTGGAAAAACTGTTTTTT,CASSLQQGLVEKLFF
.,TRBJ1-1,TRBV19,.,TGTGCCAGTACCCGGGGGGCGCAGGGGAGTACTGAAGCTTTCTTT,CASTRGAQGSTEAFF
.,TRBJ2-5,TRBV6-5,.,TGTGCCAGCAGTCCCCTCGGAGGGGGCGGGAAGACCCAGTACTTC,CASSPLGGGGKTQYF
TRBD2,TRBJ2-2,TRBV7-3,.,TGTGCCAGCAGCTCTCGCGGGAGTACCGGGGAGCTGTTTTTT,CASSSRGSTGELFF
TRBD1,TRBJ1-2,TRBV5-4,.,TGTGCCAGCAGCGGGACAGGGCGCGATGGCTACACCTTC,CASSGTGRDGYTF
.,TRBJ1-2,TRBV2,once,TGTGCCAGCTCACGGGGATCGGGGGGCTACACCTTC,CASSRGSGGYTF
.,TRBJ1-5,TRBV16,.,TGTGCCAGCAGCCAATCGGGGAGGAATCAGCCCCAGCATTTT,CASSQSGRNQPQHF
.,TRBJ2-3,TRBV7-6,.,TGTGCCAGCAGCTTATCACGAGCAGATACGCAGTATTTT,CASSLSRADTQYF
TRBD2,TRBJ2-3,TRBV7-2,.,TGTGCCAGCAGCGTTACTAGCGGGGGAGTCGCAGATACGCAGTATTTT,CASSVTSGGVADTQYF
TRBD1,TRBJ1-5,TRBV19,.,TGTGCCAGTAGTACCCTAAAGGGAACAGGGGGCAATCAGCCCCAGCATTTT,CASSTLKGTGGNQPQHF
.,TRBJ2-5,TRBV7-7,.,TGTGCTAGCAGCTTAGGCGGCCAGCAAGAGACCCAGTACTTC,CASSLGGQQETQYF
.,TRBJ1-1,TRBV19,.,TGTGCCAGTAGTTTGCAAAACAGTGCAATCGGAGCTTTCTTT,CASSLQNSAIGAFF
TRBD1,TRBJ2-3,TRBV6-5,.,TGTGCCAGCAGGCCGGACAGGACTAGCACAGATACGCAGTATTTT,CASRPDRTSTDTQYF
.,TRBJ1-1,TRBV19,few,TGTGCCAGTAGTATCCCCACCGACAGTTACACTGAAGCTTTCTTT,CASSIPTDSYTEAFF
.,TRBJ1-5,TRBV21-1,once,TGTGCCAGCAGCAAAAAAACCCGGGACACGGCGGTGGTGGAGCCCCAGCATTTT,CASSKKTRDTAVVEPQHF
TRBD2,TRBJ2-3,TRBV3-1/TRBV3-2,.,TGTGCCAGCAGCCATCGCGGACTAGCGGCCTCCCCGGATACGCAGTATTTT,CASSHRGLAASPDTQYF
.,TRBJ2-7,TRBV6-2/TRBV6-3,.,TGTGCCAGCAGCCCTGCCGCAGGGAGGGGGAATGCCTACGAGCAGTACTTC,CASSPAAGRGNAYEQYF
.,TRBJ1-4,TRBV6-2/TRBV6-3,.,TGTGCCAGCAGCGATACAGGGTCGGTTAATGAAAAACTGTTTTTT,CASSDTGSVNEKLFF
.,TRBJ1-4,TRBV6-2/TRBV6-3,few,TGTGCCAGCAGTTACTCGAGGGGGAGACGTGAAAAACTGTTTTTT,CASSYSRGRREKLFF
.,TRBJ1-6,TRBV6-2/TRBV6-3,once,TGTGCCAGCAGTGACATGGGGCAGTCACCCCTCCACTTT,CASSDMGQSPLHF
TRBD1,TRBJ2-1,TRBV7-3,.,TGTGCCAGCAGCTCCGGACAGGTCTGGAATGAGCAGTTCTTC,CASSSGQVWNEQFF
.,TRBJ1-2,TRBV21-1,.,TGTGCCAGCAGCAGCAGGTCGGAGGTATATGGCTACACCTTC,CASSSRSEVYGYTF
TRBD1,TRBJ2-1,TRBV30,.,TGTGCCGGAAGGACAGGGAGCCCCTACAATGAGCAGTTCTTC,CAGRTGSPYNEQFF
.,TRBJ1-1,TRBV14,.,TGTGCCAGCAGCCACTCGGGTTCGGGCACTGAAGCTTTCTTT,CASSHSGSGTEAFF
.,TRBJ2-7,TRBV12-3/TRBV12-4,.,TGTGCCAGCAGTTTCGGGAAGTACGAGCAGTACTTC,CASSFGKYEQYF
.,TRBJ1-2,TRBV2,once,TGTGCCAGCAGTGAAGAGGGGCGTGGCTACACCTTC,CASSEEGRGYTF
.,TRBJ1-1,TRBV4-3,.,TGCGCCAGCAGCCAAATACTATGGGATTCGGCGGGAGCTTTCTTT,CASSQILWDSAGAFF
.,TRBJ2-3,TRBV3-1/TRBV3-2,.,TGTGCCAGCAGCCAGCAAAACTACACAGATACGCAGTATTTT,CASSQQNYTDTQYF
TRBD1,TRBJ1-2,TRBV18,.,TGTGCCAGCTCACCCTCGGGGCAGGGGGTGGAATATGGCTACACCTTC,CASSPSGQGVEYGYTF
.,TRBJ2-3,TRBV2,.,TGTGCCAGCAGCGATCCTGGACTCCCTGATGGCACAGATACGCAGTATTTT,CASSDPGLPDGTDTQYF
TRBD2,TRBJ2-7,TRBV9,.,TGTGCCAGCAGCGACCCCTCTAGCGGGCCTCTGGGCGAGCAGTACTTC,CASSDPSSGPLGEQYF
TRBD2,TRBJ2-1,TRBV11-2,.,TGTGCCAGCAGCCCCTTGTCTCCGGGAGGCAGAGGGGAGCAGTTCTTC,CASSPLSPGGRGEQFF
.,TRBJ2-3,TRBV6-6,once,TGTGCCAGCAGTCGAAACGGACTGATTAGCACAGATACGCAGTATTTT,CASSRNGLISTDTQYF
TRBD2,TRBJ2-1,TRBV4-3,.,TGCGCCAGCAGCCAAGATCAGGGCGGGGGGGGCCCGAGGGGCTACAATGAGCAGTTCTTC,CASSQDQGGGGPRGYNEQFF
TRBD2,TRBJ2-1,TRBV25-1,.,TGTGCCAGCAGCCTAGCGGGGGGGCCTGATGAGCAGTTCTTC,CASSLAGGPDEQFF
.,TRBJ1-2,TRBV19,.,TGTGCCAGTAGTATTCGATCAGATAACTATGGCTACACCTTC,CASSIRSDNYGYTF
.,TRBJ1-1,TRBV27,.,TGTGCCAGCAGTTACGGACCAGGGAGGACGAACACTGAAGCTTTCTTT,CASSYGPGRTNTEAFF
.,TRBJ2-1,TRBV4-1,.,TGCGCCAGCATGGGACTCCGATTCAATGAGCAGTTCTTC,CASMGLRFNEQFF
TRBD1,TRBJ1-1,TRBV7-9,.,TGTGCCAGCAGCTTGAGCGGACAGGGGCTATATACTGAAGCTTTCTTT,CASSLSGQGLYTEAFF
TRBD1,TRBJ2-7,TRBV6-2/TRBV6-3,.,TGTGCCAGCAGCGACCCGGGACAGGGGGCCCCTTACGAGCAGTACTTC,CASSDPGQGAPYEQYF